These 15 T cell receptor beta chains came from one sample sequenced in a study of cytomegalovirus exposure and HLA in healthy donors. PCR involved 60 Vbeta and 13 Jbeta primers. Using immunoSEQ multiplex PCR, the repertoire was profiled, and TCRdb retains in-frame clones only, with some absent. The data hold roughly 82,000 clones, with about 74% observed a single time. The sequenced material came from PBMCs. These receptors all stem from a woman aged 45-60 years in good health and CMV-seropositive.

This clone showed up just once. This rearrangement joins TRBV4-1 to TRBJ2-1; 10 positions agree with TRBD1. V trimming: 0 bases; J trimming: 5 bases; junction bases outside the gene matches: 1. CDR1 and CDR2 (germline): MGHRA, YSYEKL. The CDR3 extends over 15 amino acids. CDR3 coding DNA: TGCGCCAGCAGCCAAGACGGGACAGGGGACAATGAGCAGTTCTTC. This codes for CASSQDGTGDNEQFF.

CDR3 bases: TGTGCCAGCAGCCGCGGACTAGCGGGAGGGTACGAGCAGTACTTC. Translation gives CASSRGLAGGYEQYF. This chain connects TRBV7-8 to TRBJ2-7; TRBD2 matches at 15 bases. The germline V gene encodes CDR1 SGHVS and CDR2 FQNEAQ. The CDR3 contains 15 residues. Trimming took 5 bases from V and 4 from J; bases not matched to a gene: 3.

This clone appeared a single time. The chain joins TRBV11-3 to TRBJ2-3; D might be TRBD2 (6 bases). Deletions cut 9 bases from V and 2 bases from J, with 12 bases between. This CDR3 contains 13 residues. Germline V gene lookup returns CDR1 SGHNT and CDR2 YENEEA. The CDR3 DNA reads as TGTGCCAGTGGGGGAGGACCCACAGATACGCAGTATTTT. It specifies CASGGGPTDTQYF. Full variable domain (rest looked up from reference TRBV11-3 and TRBJ2-3): EAGVVQSPRYKIIEKKQPVAFWCNPISGHNTLYWYLQNLGQGPELLIRYENEEAVDDSQLPKDRFSAERLKGVDSTLKIQPAELGDSAVYLCASGGGPTDTQYFGPGTRLTVL.

This clone was picked up a small number of times. This chain uses TRBV2 with TRBJ2-4; D possibly corresponds to TRBD1 (6 bases). Germline V gene lookup returns CDR1 SNHLY and CDR2 FYNNEI. The CDR3 runs 13 residues. V lost 6 bases to trimming and J lost 5 bases, with 11 bases between them. CDR3 protein: CASRLRQENIQYF. The CDR3 DNA follows: TGTGCCAGCAGACTCCGACAGGAAAACATTCAGTACTTC.

Worth noting for this clone: Additional DNA sequences in this sample encode the identical CDR3. This sequence joins TRBV6-5 and TRBJ2-2; 7 positions match TRBD1. Germline lookup yields CDR1 MNHEY and CDR2 SVGAGI. The CDR3 runs to 13 residues. J lost 6 bases, V lost 3 bases, and 1 base had no gene match. The chain's CDR3 is CASSYTGAGELFF. The CDR3 nucleotides are TGTGCCAGCAGTTATACAGGGGCCGGGGAGCTGTTTTTT.

The V gene is TRBV15, the J gene TRBJ2-3; TRBD1 aligns across 7 bases. Looked up from germline, CDR1 is LNHNV and CDR2 is YYDKDF (reference sequence). The CDR3 runs 15 residues. V trimming: 3 bases; J trimming: 6 bases; junction bases outside the gene matches: 9. CDR3 coding DNA: TGTGCCACCAGCAGGAGACAGGGTTCGGAGGATACGCAGTATTTT. Residues: CATSRRQGSEDTQYF.

This clone appeared many times. This chain joins TRBV19 and TRBJ2-5, with a weak D call TRBD1 (5 bases). Between the trimmed V and J ends, which lost 2 bases and 4 bases, there was a span of 14 bases. This CDR3 is 15 amino acids long. CDR1 is LNHDA and CDR2 is SQIVND in the germline V gene (reference sequence). CDR3 amino acids: CASSISAGQGETQYF. The DNA of the CDR3 is TGTGCCAGTAGTATATCGGCAGGGCAAGGAGAGACCCAGTACTTC.

This clone turned up a few times. The V gene is TRBV7-8, the J gene TRBJ2-1; TRBD2 aligns across 12 bases. This CDR3 contains 15 residues. Germline V lookup: CDR1 SGHVS, CDR2 FQNEAQ. Unmatched junction bases numbered 7, after V lost 4 bases and J lost 9 bases. CDR3 region: CASSSGLAGPFEQFF. CDR3 bases: TGTGCCAGCAGCTCAGGACTAGCGGGACCGTTTGAGCAGTTCTTC.

The rearrangement joins TRBV29-1 to TRBJ1-1; the D is unclear. This CDR3 spans 13 amino acids. Between the trimmed V and J ends, which lost 4 bases and 1 base, there was a span of 10 bases. Germline V gives CDR1 SQVTM, CDR2 ANQGSEA. CDR3 sequence (DNA): TGCAGCGTTGTTAGCCCGCGGAACACTGAAGCTTTCTTT. Protein: CSVVSPRNTEAFF.

The chain has TRBV29-1 and TRBJ2-7; D is ambiguous. Germline V lookup: CDR1 SQVTM, CDR2 ANQGSEA. CDR3 length: 11 amino acids. V lost 2 bases and J 4 bases, leaving 6 bases between the germline ends. CDR3 DNA sequence: TGCAGCGTTGAAAGAGGTTACGAGCAGTACTTC. It is translated as CSVERGYEQYF.

The count of this clone is one. The chain is built from TRBV28 and TRBJ1-2; D is unresolved. Germline-derived CDR1 and CDR2 are MDHEN and SYDVKM. Trimming cost V 4 bases and J 8 bases, with 8 bases left between them. CDR3 length: 11 residues. The CDR3 here is CASSYQRGYTF. The CDR3 DNA follows: TGTGCCAGCAGTTATCAGAGGGGCTACACCTTC.

The chain combines TRBV5-4 with TRBJ1-3; tentatively, D is TRBD1 (6 bases). CDR3 length equals 15 residues. Germline CDR1 SGHNT, CDR2 YYREEE (reference sequence). The V and J ends lost 4 bases and 3 bases respectively, with 14 bases between them. The CDR3 reads CASSAPSGVGNTIYF. CDR3 bases: TGTGCCAGCAGCGCCCCCTCAGGGGTTGGAAACACCATATATTTT. Complete variable domain (other parts from reference TRBV5-4 and TRBJ1-3): ETGVTQSPTHLIKTRGQQVTLRCSSQSGHNTVSWYQQALGQGPQFIFQYYREEENGRGNFPPRFSGLQFPNYSSELNVNALELDDSALYLCASSAPSGVGNTIYFGEGSWLTVV.

This clone has only a few counts. The rearrangement joins TRBV11-2 to TRBJ2-7, with D tentatively TRBD1 (6 bases). CDR3 length: 16 residues. The germline V and J ends were trimmed by 2 bases and 2 bases, with 16 bases remaining between them. CDR1 and CDR2 from the germline V gene are SGHAT and FQNNGV. CDR3 residues: CASSLTTGIRTYEQYF. As DNA, the CDR3 is TGTGCCAGCAGCTTAACTACAGGGATTCGAACCTACGAGCAGTACTTC.

The chain has TRBV27 and TRBJ2-7; weak D call: TRBD2 (7 bases). V lost 6 bases to trimming and J lost 6 bases, with 24 bases between them. CDR1 is MNHEY, CDR2 SMNVEV, per germline (reference sequence). This CDR3 region has 16 residues. DNA for the CDR3: TGTGCCAGCAGCTCCCGCCCTGGGGGGGCGTCTCTCGAGCAGTACTTC. Translated: CASSSRPGGASLEQYF.

The chain joins TRBV10-2 to TRBJ1-4; 8 bases agree with TRBD1. CDR1 is WSHSY and CDR2 is SAAADI in the germline V gene. V dropped 5 bases and J dropped 6; count of bases not matched to a gene: 2. This CDR3 region has 13 residues. This chain's CDR3 is CASSQGAHEKLFF. The CDR3 nucleotides are TGCGCCAGCAGTCAGGGGGCGCATGAAAAACTGTTTTTT.